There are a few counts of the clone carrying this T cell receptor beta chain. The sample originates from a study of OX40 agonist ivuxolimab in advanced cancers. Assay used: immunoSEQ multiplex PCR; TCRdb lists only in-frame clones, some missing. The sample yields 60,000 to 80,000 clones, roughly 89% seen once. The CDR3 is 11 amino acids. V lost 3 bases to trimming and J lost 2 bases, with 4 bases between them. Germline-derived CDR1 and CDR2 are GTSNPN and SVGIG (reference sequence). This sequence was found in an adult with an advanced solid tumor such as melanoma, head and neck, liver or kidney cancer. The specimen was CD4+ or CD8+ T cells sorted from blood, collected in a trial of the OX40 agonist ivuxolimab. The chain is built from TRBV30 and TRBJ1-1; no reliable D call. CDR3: CAWRDNTEAFF. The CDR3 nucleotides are TGTGCCTGGAGGGACAACACTGAAGCTTTCTTT.